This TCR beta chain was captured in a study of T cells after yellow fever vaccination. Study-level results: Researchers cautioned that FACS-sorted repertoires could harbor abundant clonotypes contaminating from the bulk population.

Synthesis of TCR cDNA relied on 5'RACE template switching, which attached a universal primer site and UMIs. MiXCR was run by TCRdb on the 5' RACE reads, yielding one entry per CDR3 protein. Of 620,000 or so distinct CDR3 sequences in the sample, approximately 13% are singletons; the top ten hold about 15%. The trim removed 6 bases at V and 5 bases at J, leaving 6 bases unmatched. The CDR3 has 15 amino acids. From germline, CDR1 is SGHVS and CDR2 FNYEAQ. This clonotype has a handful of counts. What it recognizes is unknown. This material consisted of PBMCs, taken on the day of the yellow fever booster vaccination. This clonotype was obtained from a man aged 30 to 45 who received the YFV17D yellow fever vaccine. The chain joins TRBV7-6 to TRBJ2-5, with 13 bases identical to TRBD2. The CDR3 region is CASSWTSGRFETQYF. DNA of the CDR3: TGTGCCAGCAGTTGGACTAGCGGGAGATTCGAGACCCAGTACTTC.